A single sample gave rise to the 23 T cell receptor beta chains below, sequenced in a study of T cells in Graves' hyperthyroidism and ophthalmopathy. TCR beta CDR3 region amplification was performed from RNA transcripts. Using the HTBI primer set, a first-round RT-PCR was run on the TCR CDR3. In TCRdb, the multiplex PCR reads were re-called with MiXCR into one record per CDR3 protein. The table includes over 500,000 distinct CDR3 sequences, 15% to 20% detected once. Sequencing used blood. These receptors were obtained from a woman aged 30 to 39 with Graves' ophthalmopathy.

This clonotype was found a few times. The rearrangement joins TRBV16 to TRBJ2-3, with unresolved D. CDR3 length: 13 residues. Trimming stripped 0 bases from V and 6 bases from J, with 7 bases between. The germline gives CDR1 KGHSY, CDR2 FQNENV. CDR3 in DNA: TGTGCCAGCAGCCAATCCCCTTTGGATACGCAGTATTTT. Protein sequence: CASSQSPLDTQYF.

In its sample, this clonotype was seen many times. V gene TRBV7-2 combines with J gene TRBJ1-1; D is perhaps TRBD1 (6 bases). V lost 5 bases, J lost 3 bases, and 13 bases lay in between. Germline V gives CDR1 SGHTA, CDR2 FQGNSA. This CDR3 has 14 residues. The CDR3 DNA sequence: TGTGCCAGCAGCGCTATAACAGGGTACACTGAAGCTTTCTTT. Translated: CASSAITGYTEAFF.

Only a few counts were recorded for this clonotype. The J gene is TRBJ2-6, the V gene TRBV5-4, with D perhaps matching TRBD2 (6 bases). The CDR3 has 15 amino acids. From germline, CDR1 is SGHNT and CDR2 YYREEE (reference sequence). The V end lost 4 bases, the J end lost 2 bases, and 10 bases lay between the germline ends. CDR3 bases: TGTGCCAGCAGCATACGGGGGACTGGGGCCAACGTCCTGACTTTC. Translating gives CASSIRGTGANVLTF.

This clonotype was detected ten times or more. The J gene is TRBJ1-4, the V gene TRBV9; D remains ambiguous. The germline gives CDR1 SGDLS, CDR2 YYNGEE. Trimming left V 4 bases short and J 8 bases short, with 15 bases between. CDR3 length: 14 residues. The chain's CDR3 is CASSPDPVAEKLFF. The CDR3 region has the DNA TGTGCCAGCAGCCCGGACCCGGTTGCCGAAAAACTGTTTTTT.

This clonotype was observed many times. V usage is TRBV20-1 and J usage is TRBJ2-1; D is tentatively TRBD1 or TRBD2 (6 bases each). The V gene lost 8 bases and the J gene lost 3 bases, with 17 bases spanning the gap. The CDR3 sequence is 14 residues long. Per the germline V gene, CDR1 is DFQATT and CDR2 is SNEGSKA (reference sequence). The CDR3 protein is CSSPGAGRYNEQFF. CDR3 nucleotide sequence: TGCAGTTCTCCGGGGGCAGGGCGCTACAATGAGCAGTTCTTC.

V is TRBV6-2 or TRBV6-3 and J is TRBJ1-1, with D unresolved. V gave up 0 bases and J gave up 5 bases, with 10 bases separating them. This CDR3 spans 14 amino acids. Germline lookup yields CDR1 MNHEY and CDR2 SVGEGT. CDR3 DNA sequence: TGTGCCAGCAGTTACTCGTGGGGTTTGACTGAAGCTTTCTTT. This sequence encodes CASSYSWGLTEAFF.

This sequence joins TRBV12-3 or TRBV12-4 and TRBJ1-2; D unclear. The CDR3 has 16 amino acids. V lost 3 bases and J lost 4, with 18 bases in between. CDR3 DNA sequence: TGTGCCAGCAGTTTGAGACCAACGGGCCCTCCCTATGGCTACACCTTC. Translated, it gives CASSLRPTGPPYGYTF.

Only a few counts were recorded for this clonotype. CDR3 region: CSAGPPLIGYEQYF. The CDR3 DNA follows: TGCAGTGCTGGGCCCCCCCTAATAGGATACGAGCAGTACTTC. J is TRBJ2-7 and V is TRBV20-1; no firm D call. V lost 5 bases to trimming and J lost 4 bases, with 18 bases between them. Germline-derived CDR1 and CDR2 are DFQATT and SNEGSKA (reference sequence). The CDR3 contains 14 residues.

This clonotype appeared many times. The chain couples TRBV5-1 to TRBJ2-1, with 11 nucleotides matching TRBD2. V shed 1 base and J 8 bases; nucleotides not matched to a gene: 5. The CDR3 has 15 amino acids. CDR1 and CDR2 (germline): SGHRS, YFSETQ. The CDR3 DNA is TGCGCCAGCAGCTTGACAACTAGCGGGAGTGATGAGCAGTTCTTC. Protein: CASSLTTSGSDEQFF. Filled out from reference TRBV5-1 and TRBJ2-1, the complete variable domain reads KAGVTQTPRYLIKTRGQQVTLSCSPISGHRSVSWYQQTPGQGLQFLFEYFSETQRNKGNFPGRFSGRQFSNSRSEMNVSTLELGDSALYLCASSLTTSGSDEQFFGPGTRLTVL.

This clonotype has just a few counts. V usage is TRBV27 and J usage is TRBJ1-6, with TRBD1 as a possible D gene (5 bases). Between the trimmed V and J ends, which lost 3 bases and 8 bases, there was a span of 11 bases. CDR1 and CDR2 (germline): MNHEY, SMNVEV (reference sequence). This CDR3 spans 14 amino acids. The CDR3 is CASSFPGHDSPLHF. CDR3 DNA: TGTGCCAGCAGTTTCCCAGGGCACGATTCACCCCTCCACTTT.

This clonotype was detected only a few times. This chain links TRBV6-1 with TRBJ2-5; D not certain. The CDR3 spans 11 residues. V lost 6 bases and J lost 5, with 7 bases in between. Germline V gene lookup returns CDR1 MNHNS and CDR2 SASEGT. For the CDR3, the DNA is TGTGCCAGCAGGATTTCGGAGACCCAGTACTTC. Translating it yields CASRISETQYF.

This clonotype has a single count. The chain employs TRBV19 and TRBJ1-2; the D gene is possibly TRBD1 (5 bases). The V gene lost 4 bases and the J gene lost 5 bases, with 14 bases spanning the gap. This CDR3 contains 14 residues. From germline, CDR1 is LNHDA and CDR2 SQIVND (reference sequence). CDR3 residues: CASSKMNDRYGYTF. As DNA, the CDR3 is TGTGCCAGTAGTAAGATGAACGACAGATATGGCTACACCTTC. The full variable domain, rest sourced from reference TRBV19 and TRBJ1-2, is DGGITQSPKYLFRKEGQNVTLSCEQNLNHDAMYWYRQDPGQGLRLIYYSQIVNDFQKGDIAEGYSVSREKKESFPLTVTSAQKNPTAFYLCASSKMNDRYGYTFGSGTRLTVV.

The V and J genes are TRBV27 and TRBJ2-1; D possibly corresponds to TRBD1 (6 bases). V lost 10 bases and J lost 9, with 10 bases in between. There are 10 residues in the CDR3. Looked up from germline, CDR1 is MNHEY and CDR2 is SMNVEV (reference sequence). The CDR3 sequence is CATKQGEQFF. CDR3 nucleotides: TGTGCCACCAAACAGGGTGAGCAGTTCTTC.

The J gene is TRBJ2-1, the V gene TRBV20-1, with 10 bases that match TRBD2. The CDR3 has 15 amino acids. CDR1 DFQATT and CDR2 SNEGSKA come from the germline V gene (reference sequence). Trimming at V came to 6 bases and at J to 10 bases, leaving 15 bases not matched to a gene. As DNA, the CDR3 is TGCAGTGCCGAACAACTAGCGGGACGGCATTTCGAGCAGTTCTTC. Its translation: CSAEQLAGRHFEQFF.

In this sample, this clonotype turned up many times. The CDR3 DNA reads TGTGCCAGCAGAGTAGGGGATGAGCAGTTCTTC. Protein: CASRVGDEQFF. The genes are TRBV2 and TRBJ2-1; tentatively, D is TRBD1 (5 bases). The CDR3 consists of 11 residues. The germline V gene has CDR1 SNHLY and CDR2 FYNNEI. V was trimmed by 6 bases and J by 8 bases, leaving 8 bases between them.

This clonotype was seen only a few times. V is TRBV4-1 and J is TRBJ2-7, with D perhaps assigned TRBD1 or TRBD2 (5 bases each). The CDR3 loop spans 16 amino acids. Trimming took 0 bases from V and 0 from J, leaving 12 bases between them. Germline V lookup: CDR1 MGHRA, CDR2 YSYEKL. The CDR3 DNA follows: TGCGCCAGCAGCCAAGAAGGGACGCGGATCTCCTACGAGCAGTACTTC. Its translation is CASSQEGTRISYEQYF.

The gene calls are TRBV19 and TRBJ2-7, with 9 bases identical to TRBD1. Losses at the gene ends were 7 bases for V and 6 bases for J; bases not matched to a gene: 10. This CDR3 has 14 residues. Germline CDR1 reads LNHDA; CDR2 reads SQIVND (reference sequence). As DNA, the CDR3 is TGTGCCAGTATGAGCCGGGACAGGGAGGTCGAGCAGTACTTC. This sequence encodes CASMSRDREVEQYF.

The rearrangement uses TRBV6-2 or TRBV6-3 and TRBJ1-6; D is undetermined. Germline loops: CDR1 MNHEY, CDR2 SVGEGT. The CDR3 totals 16 residues. V was clipped by 5 bases and J by 6 bases, with 17 bases between them. In nucleotides, the CDR3 is TGTGCCAGCAGTCGCCCCCGACGGAGAAGTAATTCACCCCTCCACTTT. It is translated as CASSRPRRRSNSPLHF.

This clonotype was recorded many times. The chain couples TRBV7-9 to TRBJ2-7; D is perhaps TRBD2 (6 bases). CDR1 is SEHNR and CDR2 is FQNEAQ in the germline V gene (reference sequence). The V and J ends lost 7 bases and 5 bases respectively, with 12 bases between them. The CDR3 totals 12 residues. Here the CDR3 DNA reads TGTGCCAGCACCACCCGGGGGAACGAGCAGTACTTC. Amino acids: CASTTRGNEQYF.

This clonotype has ten or more counts. J is TRBJ2-5 and V is TRBV11-1, with 8 bases fitting TRBD2. Looked up from germline, CDR1 is SGHAT and CDR2 is FQDESV (reference sequence). The CDR3 runs 18 residues. J was trimmed by 4 bases and V by 1 base; bases with no gene match: 14. CDR3 coding DNA: TGTGCCAGCAGCTTAGTTGGCGCGGGGGGTGCGGTGCGAGAGACCCAGTACTTC. As protein: CASSLVGAGGAVRETQYF.

This clonotype was counted many times. This rearrangement joins TRBV5-5 to TRBJ2-7; D not certain. The CDR3 covers 14 residues. Germline V gives CDR1 SGHKS, CDR2 YYEKEE (reference sequence). V lost 0 bases and J 3 bases, leaving 10 bases between the germline ends. CDR3 amino acids: CASSLADGLYEQYF. The CDR3 DNA reads as TGTGCCAGCAGCTTGGCGGACGGCCTCTACGAGCAGTACTTC.

Points on this clonotype: Likely a read error: the CDR3 ends without its conserved phenylalanine or tryptophan. The rearrangement links TRBV12-3 or TRBV12-4 to TRBJ2-1; 10 nucleotides match TRBD1. V shed 6 bases, J shed 3 bases, and the junction held 5 bases outside the gene matches. The CDR3 spans 15 residues. This chain's CDR3 is CASSTGTGVYNEQFS. DNA for the CDR3: TGTGCCAGCAGCACCGGGACAGGGGTCTACAATGAGCAGTTCTCC.

This clonotype has ten or more counts. This chain joins TRBV5-5 and TRBJ2-7; TRBD2 matches at 13 bases. Germline-derived CDR1 and CDR2 are SGHKS and YYEKEE (reference sequence). The CDR3 consists of 15 residues. Unmatched junction bases numbered 6, after V lost 4 bases and J lost 5 bases. The CDR3 is CASSEGLAGINEQYF. CDR3 nucleotides: TGTGCCAGCAGCGAGGGACTAGCGGGAATAAACGAGCAGTACTTC.